A selection of T cell receptor beta chains follows, all from one sample in a study of OX40 agonist ivuxolimab in advanced cancers. Assay: immunoSEQ multiplex PCR; the TCRdb copy retains only in-frame clones and omits some. The table lists tens of thousands of clones, less than 85% of them singletons. The sample was CD4+ or CD8+ T cells sorted from blood, taken in a trial of the OX40 agonist ivuxolimab. These TCRs come from an adult with an advanced solid tumor such as melanoma, head and neck, liver or kidney cancer. CDR3s include the opening cysteine and the closing phenylalanine or tryptophan. The D gene is left open where the match is weak.

v_call | d_call | cdr3_aa
TRBV29-1 | NA | CSVELGGIYGYTF
TRBV6-5 | TRBD1 | CASSSRQGINYNEQFF
TRBV4-3 | NA | CASSQWTDPSEQYF
TRBV7-2 | TRBD2 | CASSLASGTGTQYF
TRBV4-1 | TRBD1 | CASSQAGTGAYEQYF
TRBV4-3 | TRBD2 | CASSFLGRAETQYF
TRBV7-3 | TRBD2 | CASSSIAGGPTDTQYF
TRBV7-6 | NA | CASSLVMNTEAFF
TRBV28 | NA | CASSSTSNYEQYF
TRBV28 | NA | CASSLLQGSYGYTF
TRBV7-2 | TRBD1 | CASSFHTGAGNTIYF
TRBV6-5 | NA | CASSLRYGSYNEQFF
TRBV7-9 | TRBD2 | CASSLVGAGVYNEQFF
TRBV15 | TRBD2 | CASRTSGYQETQYF
TRBV7-9 | NA | CASSLARGVGYEQYF
TRBV10-3 | NA | CAISRDDEQYF
TRBV7-3 | TRBD2 | CASSYTSGEYNEQFF
TRBV18 | NA | CASSQGTGELFF
TRBV28 | TRBD2 | CASSPYSAGAWYEQYF
TRBV5-1 | TRBD2 | CASSSTSGRVEQFF
TRBV18 | TRBD1 | CASSSGQYYEQYF
TRBV6-6 | NA | CASSHTAFVNEQYF
TRBV10-3 | NA | CAIAFQGGTEAFF
TRBV18 | NA | CASSPQTPVAEQYF
TRBV28 | NA | CASTATSYGYTF
TRBV7-9 | TRBD2 | CASTLSGTNTGELFF
TRBV6-5 | NA | CASRRQRLTHYGYTF
TRBV10-3 | TRBD1 | CAISESIGRGLSAEQYF
TRBV19 | TRBD2 | CASSRDSGGGTDTQYF
TRBV28 | TRBD2 | CASSLSAGGRDTQYF
TRBV9 | NA | CASSVKPTAVDTQYF
TRBV29-1 | NA | CSVMDGQTYEQYF